The 18 T cell receptor beta chains below were found in one sample sequenced in a study of T cells in Graves' hyperthyroidism and ophthalmopathy. TCR beta CDR3 region amplification was performed from RNA transcripts. HTBI primers were used for first-round RT-PCR of the TCR CDR3. TCRdb processed the multiplex PCR reads anew with MiXCR; each CDR3 protein has one entry. Here the sample spans hundreds of thousands of distinct CDR3 sequences, 35% being singletons. The sample was blood. The receptors come from a middle-aged woman with Graves' hyperthyroidism.

For this clonotype: At one end, the junction sequence differs from germline, possibly due to a read error. The CDR3 protein is CASSLDAGPSHEQYF. In nucleotides, the CDR3 is TGTGCCAGCAGCTTAGACGCGGGGCCCTCCCACGAGCAGTACTTC. The chain combines TRBV13 with TRBJ2-7, with a possible D match to TRBD2 (6 bases). There are 15 residues in the CDR3. From germline, CDR1 is PRHDT and CDR2 FYEKMQ (reference sequence).

This clonotype was counted at least ten times. The gene calls are TRBV7-2 and TRBJ1-2; weak D call: TRBD1 (5 bases). This CDR3 has 14 residues. V was cut by 4 bases and J by 3 bases, with 12 bases left in between. Looked up from germline, CDR1 is SGHTA and CDR2 is FQGNSA. The DNA of the CDR3 is TGTGCCAGCAGCTCGGGGGTGATCTACTATGGCTACACCTTC. It translates to CASSSGVIYYGYTF.

This clonotype was detected many times. The V call is TRBV19, the J call TRBJ1-2; 8 nucleotides match TRBD1. The junction had 4 bases not matched to a gene; V was cut back by 5 bases and J by 8 bases. The CDR3 is made up of 12 amino acids. Germline CDR1 is LNHDA and CDR2 is SQIVND (reference sequence). The chain's CDR3 is CASSSTGAGYTF. The CDR3 bases are TGTGCCAGTAGTTCGACAGGGGCCGGCTACACCTTC.

This clonotype was counted a few times. CDR3 coding DNA: TGTGCCAGCCGATCTAGTGGGATGAACACCGGGGAGCTGTTTTTT. This encodes CASRSSGMNTGELFF. This sequence joins TRBV2 and TRBJ2-2; no definite D call. Germline CDR1 SNHLY, CDR2 FYNNEI. This CDR3 has 15 residues. Trimming left V 8 bases short and J 1 base short, with 14 bases between.

This rearrangement joins TRBV19 to TRBJ2-2; no reliable D call. Looked up from germline, CDR1 is LNHDA and CDR2 is SQIVND (reference sequence). V lost 7 bases, J lost 7 bases, and 16 bases lay in between. The CDR3 totals 14 residues. The CDR3 sequence: CASTLVGRDGELFF. Written as DNA, the CDR3 is TGTGCCAGTACTCTAGTGGGAAGGGACGGGGAGCTGTTTTTT.

Regarding this clonotype: An end of the junction differs from the germline gene, which may be a read error. The chain is built from TRBV10-3 and TRBJ2-3; 10 bases are shared with TRBD2. Germline CDR1 and CDR2: ENHRY and SYGVKD. This CDR3 has 14 amino acids. CDR3 sequence (DNA): TGTGCCAGCAGTATGGGACTAGCGACAGATACGCAGTATTTT. This encodes CASSMGLATDTQYF.

A word on this clonotype: This clone may be a read error of a much larger clone one base away. This rearrangement joins TRBV10-1 to TRBJ1-1, with no clear D. Trimming removed 7 bases at V and 2 bases at J, with 11 bases between. Germline V gene data show CDR1 as WNHNN and CDR2 as SYGVQD (reference sequence). The CDR3 sequence is 13 residues long. The CDR3 is CASNAQINTEAFF. Written as DNA, the CDR3 is TGCGCCAGCAATGCTCAGATAAACACTGAAGCTTTCTTT.

A few counts support this clonotype. The chain recombines TRBV5-1 with TRBJ2-5; 13 nucleotides align to TRBD2. This CDR3 is built from 15 residues. The V segment lost 5 bases and the J segment 5 bases; nucleotides outside the gene matches: 6. The germline CDR1 and CDR2 sequences are SGHRS and YFSETQ. The CDR3 reads CASRGTSGNGETQYF. DNA for the CDR3: TGCGCCAGCAGGGGGACTAGCGGGAACGGGGAGACCCAGTACTTC.

The chain recombines TRBV29-1 with TRBJ1-2; D remains ambiguous. The CDR3 totals 13 residues. Germline-derived CDR1 and CDR2 are SQVTM and ANQGSEA. V lost 3 bases and J lost 3, with 11 bases in between. CDR3 sequence: CSVDLAGDYGYTF. The DNA of the CDR3 is TGCAGCGTTGACCTAGCGGGAGACTATGGCTACACCTTC.

This clonotype was observed once. V and J are TRBV5-1 and TRBJ1-1; D is perhaps TRBD1 (5 bases). Germline values: CDR1 SGHRS, CDR2 YFSETQ. The germline V and J ends were trimmed by 4 bases and 3 bases, with 16 bases remaining between them. The CDR3 is 15 residues long. Here the CDR3 reads CASSPSDSRDTEAFF. The CDR3 nucleotides read TGCGCCAGCAGCCCAAGCGACAGCAGGGACACTGAAGCTTTCTTT.

This chain links TRBV5-6 with TRBJ2-7; TRBD1 matches 12 bases. Germline V gives CDR1 SGHDT, CDR2 YYEEEE. The CDR3 runs to 14 residues. Unmatched junction bases numbered 6, after V lost 10 bases and J lost 1 base. CDR3 nucleotide sequence: TGTGCCTGGGACAGGGGGCCGGAGTCCTACGAGCAGTACTTC. Translated: CAWDRGPESYEQYF.

In this sample, this clonotype turned up many times. The CDR3 here is CASSSRAGRAYEQYF. The CDR3 nucleotides read TGTGCCAGCAGCTCTCGAGCGGGGCGAGCCTACGAGCAGTACTTC. This rearrangement joins TRBV11-2 to TRBJ2-7; 7 positions agree with TRBD2. Losses at the gene ends were 4 bases for V and 2 bases for J; bases not matched to a gene: 8. Looked up from germline, CDR1 is SGHAT and CDR2 is FQNNGV. The CDR3 is 15 residues long.

At least ten counts were recorded for this clonotype. The V and J genes are TRBV12-3 or TRBV12-4 and TRBJ1-2, with D tentatively TRBD1 (6 bases). Trimming took 7 bases from V and 2 from J, leaving 11 bases between them. There are 13 residues in the CDR3. As DNA, the CDR3 is TGTGCCAGCAAAAGGACAGTGAACTATGGCTACACCTTC. This sequence encodes CASKRTVNYGYTF.

The chain recombines TRBV10-3 with TRBJ1-1; TRBD1 might be the D (6 bases). Germline V gene lookup returns CDR1 ENHRY and CDR2 SYGVKD. The CDR3 extends over 14 amino acids. Trimming removed 10 bases from V and 4 bases from J, with 19 bases in between. This chain's CDR3 is CASRILQGGTEAFF. CDR3 coding DNA: TGTGCCAGCCGAATATTACAGGGCGGCACTGAAGCTTTCTTT.

This clonotype has more than one count but fewer than ten. The chain recombines TRBV11-2 with TRBJ2-5; TRBD1 is a possible D gene (6 bases). Germline CDR1 is SGHAT and CDR2 is FQNNGV. Trimming shortened V by 3 bases and J by 0 bases, and 14 bases separated the two germline ends. The CDR3 runs to 16 residues. The CDR3 DNA sequence: TGTGCCAGCAGCTTTTTGGCAGGGGCGTACCAAGAGACCCAGTACTTC. Protein: CASSFLAGAYQETQYF. Looking up the rest from reference TRBV11-2 and TRBJ2-5 gives the full variable domain: EAGVAQSPRYKIIEKRQSVAFWCNPISGHATLYWYQQILGQGPKLLIQFQNNGVVDDSQLPKDRFSAERLKGVDSTLKIQPAKLEDSAVYLCASSFLAGAYQETQYFGPGTRLLVL.

This clonotype was seen a handful of times. The chain is built from TRBV11-2 and TRBJ2-7; 8 nucleotides match TRBD2. Germline-derived CDR1 and CDR2 are SGHAT and FQNNGV. The CDR3 runs to 15 residues. V shed 3 bases and J 4 bases; nucleotides not matched to a gene: 8. The CDR3 reads CASSFQREPDYEQYF. CDR3 nucleotides: TGTGCCAGCAGCTTTCAGCGGGAGCCGGATTACGAGCAGTACTTC. Complete variable domain (other parts from reference TRBV11-2 and TRBJ2-7): EAGVAQSPRYKIIEKRQSVAFWCNPISGHATLYWYQQILGQGPKLLIQFQNNGVVDDSQLPKDRFSAERLKGVDSTLKIQPAKLEDSAVYLCASSFQREPDYEQYFGPGTRLTVT.

Concerning this clonotype: One end of the junction fails to match germline, which may point to a read error. This chain connects TRBV7-7 to TRBJ2-2; 8 nucleotides agree with TRBD1. CDR3 size: 14 residues. Germline CDR1 and CDR2: SSHAT and FNYEAQ (reference sequence). The CDR3 loop reads CASSSTGADGELFF. CDR3 DNA sequence: TGTGCTAGCAGCTCGACAGGGGCGGACGGGGAGCTGTTTTTT.

This clonotype has a single count. This clone may be a read error of a much larger clone one base away. The V call is TRBV19, the J call TRBJ2-7; a weak D match, TRBD2 (6 bases). Germline loops: CDR1 LNHDA, CDR2 SQIVND (reference sequence). The CDR3 is 14 amino acids. The CDR3 DNA sequence: TGTGTCAGTAGGGGCGCCGGGAGAGCCTACGAGCAGTACTTC. Translation: CVSRGAGRAYEQYF.